The sequence of this T cell receptor (beta chain) was determined in a study of Ad26.COV2.S vaccination and SARS-CoV-2 variants. The germline CDR1 and CDR2 sequences are SGHNT and YYREEE (reference sequence). CDR3 size: 16 residues. Trimming removed 0 bases from V and 7 bases from J; junction bases left unmatched: 12. Data came from immunoSEQ multiplex PCR; TCRdb stores just in-frame clones and leaves some out. Here the sample spans 150,000 to 200,000 clones, roughly 89% being singletons. Comment on this clone: What it binds is not known.

Study conclusions and caveats: Total T cell responses were possibly underestimated by TCR breadth and depth analyses.

The sequence derives from a human donor who had recovered from COVID-19. The starting material was peripheral blood, obtained after recovery from COVID-19. The genes are TRBV5-4 and TRBJ2-7; TRBD2 aligns across 8 bases. DNA of the CDR3: TGTGCCAGCAGCTTGGGGGGGGGAGCGGGAGCTTCTGAGCAGTACTTC. Translation gives CASSLGGGAGASEQYF.